Shown below are 29 T cell receptor beta chains from a single sample sequenced in a study of T cells in Graves' hyperthyroidism and ophthalmopathy. Researchers took RNA transcripts and amplified the TCR beta CDR3 regions from them. The HTBI primer set drove a first-round RT-PCR of the TCR CDR3. In TCRdb, the multiplex PCR reads were re-called with MiXCR into one record per CDR3 protein. The profile shows hundreds of thousands of distinct CDR3 sequences, around 25% of them singletons. Sequenced input: blood. The receptors originated from a man between 50 and 59 years old with Graves' hyperthyroidism.

This clonotype has just a few counts. V gene TRBV7-2 combines with J gene TRBJ1-5; D might be TRBD1 (5 bases). CDR3 size: 14 residues. CDR1 and CDR2 (germline): SGHTA, FQGNSA. V dropped 5 bases and J dropped 4 bases, with 12 bases sitting between them. CDR3 loop: CASSVMGGNQPQHF. The CDR3, as DNA: TGTGCCAGCAGCGTGATGGGGGGAAATCAGCCCCAGCATTTT.

J is TRBJ2-2 and V is TRBV2; D is uncertain. Trimming removed 6 bases from V and 3 bases from J, with 8 bases in between. Germline lookup yields CDR1 SNHLY and CDR2 FYNNEI. There are 13 residues in the CDR3. The DNA for the CDR3 is TGTGCCAGCAGCGGCTGGGACACCGGGGAGCTGTTTTTT. It yields the protein CASSGWDTGELFF.

This sequence joins TRBV6-1 and TRBJ2-6; the match to TRBD1 covers 8 bases. The CDR3 spans 16 residues. The V gene's germline CDR1 is MNHNS and CDR2 SASEGT. J lost 1 base, V lost 3 bases, and 2 bases had no gene match. DNA of the CDR3: TGTGCCAGCAGTGATTGGACAGGGTCTGGGGCCAACGTCCTGACTTTC. It yields the protein CASSDWTGSGANVLTF.

A few counts support this clonotype. The V gene is TRBV3-1, the J gene TRBJ2-3, with 8 nucleotides matching TRBD2. CDR1 is LGHDT and CDR2 is YNNKEL in the germline V gene (reference sequence). The V and J ends lost 0 bases and 1 base, in that order; junction bases with no gene match: 3. CDR3 length: 16 amino acids. The CDR3 loop reads CASSQEVGLGTDTQYF. In DNA form, the CDR3 reads TGTGCCAGCAGCCAAGAGGTGGGACTAGGCACAGATACGCAGTATTTT.

This clonotype was observed a few times. V gene TRBV30 combines with J gene TRBJ2-3; 7 bases align to TRBD2. This CDR3 is built from 13 residues. The ends lost 5 bases at V and 0 bases at J; junction bases unmatched: 2. Germline V gives CDR1 GTSNPN, CDR2 SVGIG (reference sequence). This CDR3 is CAWVSGSTDTQYF. The CDR3 coding sequence is TGTGCCTGGGTTAGCGGGAGCACAGATACGCAGTATTTT.

As concerns this clonotype: Being one base from a much bigger clone, this may be a read error. The chain has TRBV28 and TRBJ2-7, with 11 bases that match TRBD1. The CDR3 runs 16 residues. Germline CDR1 is MDHEN and CDR2 is SYDVKM. The CDR3 coding sequence is TGTGCCAGCAGTTTTCTCGGACAGGGGGCCAACTACGGGCAGTACTTC. It translates to CASSFLGQGANYGQYF.

This clonotype appeared a few times. The chain joins TRBV19 to TRBJ2-7; 8 nucleotides match TRBD2. V trimming: 7 bases; J trimming: 1 base; junction bases outside the gene matches: 6. This CDR3 region has 14 residues. Germline V gene sequence: CDR1 LNHDA, CDR2 SQIVND (reference sequence). CDR3 sequence: CASKKRERSYEQYF. CDR3 nucleotide sequence: TGTGCCAGTAAGAAGCGGGAGCGATCCTACGAGCAGTACTTC.

This clonotype appeared a few times. The chain employs TRBV2 and TRBJ2-2; perhaps D is TRBD1 or TRBD2 (5 bases each). Trimming pared 8 bases from V and 2 bases from J, leaving 12 bases between. The CDR3 contains 14 residues. The V gene's germline CDR1 is SNHLY and CDR2 FYNNEI. The CDR3 reads CASGLRGNTGELFF. DNA of the CDR3: TGTGCCAGCGGACTGAGGGGAAACACCGGGGAGCTGTTTTTT.

Many counts were recorded for this clonotype. The rearrangement joins TRBV11-2 to TRBJ2-7; 8 nucleotides match TRBD2. The CDR3 totals 15 residues. Per germline, CDR1 SGHAT and CDR2 FQNNGV. The junction had 6 bases not matched to a gene; V was cut back by 4 bases and J by 1 base. CDR3 sequence: CASSSVAGSSYEQYF. The CDR3 coding sequence is TGTGCCAGCAGCTCCGTAGCGGGAAGTTCCTACGAGCAGTACTTC.

As DNA, the CDR3 is TGTGCCAGCAGTTCCCCTCAAAGAGTAGATACGCAGTATTTT. This gives the protein CASSSPQRVDTQYF. The chain uses TRBV6-1 and TRBJ2-3; D ambiguous. V was shortened by 5 bases and J by 5 bases, with 14 bases between the two germline ends. Germline loops: CDR1 MNHNS, CDR2 SASEGT. The CDR3 spans 14 residues.

This clonotype was observed a handful of times. The J gene is TRBJ1-5, the V gene TRBV30; D uncertain. The CDR3 covers 14 residues. The V and J ends lost 3 bases and 4 bases respectively, with 13 bases between them. Per the germline V gene, CDR1 is GTSNPN and CDR2 is SVGIG (reference sequence). DNA for the CDR3: TGTGCCTGGAGCGGCCCCGGCAGAAATCAGCCCCAGCATTTT. It translates to CAWSGPGRNQPQHF.

The chain combines TRBV5-5 with TRBJ2-1; D is possibly TRBD1 or TRBD2 (6 bases each). The CDR3 spans 16 residues. The V end lost 0 bases, the J end lost 6 bases, and 16 bases lay between the germline ends. CDR1 SGHKS and CDR2 YYEKEE come from the germline V gene (reference sequence). CDR3 region: CASSLAGALRLNEQFF. CDR3 coding DNA: TGTGCCAGCAGCTTGGCGGGGGCCCTTAGGCTCAATGAGCAGTTCTTC.

This chain joins TRBV27 and TRBJ2-1; the match to TRBD2 covers 12 bases. This CDR3 region has 14 residues. Germline loops: CDR1 MNHEY, CDR2 SMNVEV (reference sequence). With 4 bases clipped from V and 8 bases from J, the junction kept 3 bases outside the gene matches. The CDR3 coding sequence is TGTGCCAGCAGTTCCAGACTAGCGGGAGATGAGCAGTTCTTC. This encodes CASSSRLAGDEQFF.

This clonotype was counted a few times. The chain employs TRBV20-1 and TRBJ2-4; tentatively, D is TRBD2 (6 bases). The CDR3 consists of 15 residues. Per the germline V gene, CDR1 is DFQATT and CDR2 is SNEGSKA (reference sequence). V lost 6 bases and J 2 bases, leaving 17 bases between the germline ends. The DNA of the CDR3 is TGCAGTGCCATGATTATCGGGAGAACCAAAAACATTCAGTACTTC. Protein product: CSAMIIGRTKNIQYF.

The chain has TRBV20-1 and TRBJ2-1, with a possible D match to TRBD2 (7 bases). The CDR3 has 15 amino acids. The germline gives CDR1 DFQATT, CDR2 SNEGSKA (reference sequence). V was clipped by 3 bases and J by 4 bases, with 16 bases between them. The CDR3 loop reads CSASQGRGAYNEQFF. Here the CDR3 DNA reads TGCAGTGCTAGTCAGGGGAGGGGGGCTTACAATGAGCAGTTCTTC.

Details on this clonotype: This may arise from a read error, as a much more abundant clone is one base away. The V and J genes are TRBV29-1 and TRBJ1-1; weak D call: TRBD1 (5 bases). The V end lost 1 base, the J end lost 3 bases, and 9 bases lay between the germline ends. This CDR3 has 13 residues. Germline-derived CDR1 and CDR2 are SQVTM and ANQGSEA. Written as DNA, the CDR3 is TGCAGCGTTGAAGTTCCGGGGGACACTGAAGCTTTCTTT. This encodes CSVEVPGDTEAFF.

This clonotype was seen ten or more times. The rearrangement links TRBV11-2 to TRBJ1-1; TRBD1 is a possible D gene (5 bases). Trimming shortened V by 1 base and J by 6 bases, and 12 bases separated the two germline ends. This CDR3 contains 14 residues. The V gene's germline CDR1 is SGHAT and CDR2 FQNNGV. The DNA of the CDR3 is TGTGCCAGCAGCTTAGCGAGGGCAGGGCCTGAAGCTTTCTTT. Translated, it gives CASSLARAGPEAFF.

This clonotype turned up a few times. This chain connects TRBV24-1 to TRBJ2-5, with D tentatively TRBD2 (6 bases). From germline, CDR1 is KGHDR and CDR2 SFDVKD. The CDR3 loop spans 15 amino acids. The germline V and J ends were trimmed by 6 bases and 5 bases, with 18 bases remaining between them. In DNA, the CDR3 is TGTGCCACCAGTATATCCGGGACTCCTTCCGAGACCCAGTACTTC. Translation gives CATSISGTPSETQYF.

This clonotype was seen at least ten times. This chain joins TRBV13 and TRBJ1-5; D uncertain. The germline V gene has CDR1 PRHDT and CDR2 FYEKMQ (reference sequence). Trimming took 0 bases from V and 4 from J, leaving 4 bases between them. The CDR3 is made up of 13 amino acids. CDR3 in amino acids: CASSLGPNQPQHF. The CDR3 coding sequence is TGTGCCAGCAGCTTAGGGCCGAATCAGCCCCAGCATTTT.

CDR3 sequence reads: CASSFGGRASDTQYF. CDR3 in DNA: TGTGCCAGCAGCTTTGGCGGGAGGGCCTCAGATACGCAGTATTTT. The chain has TRBV7-3 and TRBJ2-3; the match to TRBD2 covers 9 bases. Germline-derived CDR1 and CDR2 are SGHTA and FQGTGA. V lost 3 bases, J lost 4 bases, and 5 bases stayed unmatched. The CDR3 is 15 amino acids.

V gene TRBV19 combines with J gene TRBJ2-2; 9 nucleotides agree with TRBD1. Germline CDR1 LNHDA, CDR2 SQIVND (reference sequence). The ends lost 3 bases at V and 4 bases at J; junction bases unmatched: 9. The CDR3 has 17 amino acids. The CDR3 sequence is CASSIGPTGGRTGELFF. The CDR3 DNA follows: TGTGCCAGTAGTATCGGGCCCACAGGGGGCCGCACCGGGGAGCTGTTTTTT.

This chain joins TRBV7-3 and TRBJ2-1; no definite D call. Per the germline V gene, CDR1 is SGHTA and CDR2 is FQGTGA. The CDR3 contains 13 residues. Trimming took 0 bases from V and 7 from J, leaving 7 bases between them. CDR3 bases: TGTGCCAGCAGCTTAACAGGTCTAAATGAGCAGTTCTTC. Translated: CASSLTGLNEQFF.

This clonotype showed up many times. The V and J genes are TRBV20-1 and TRBJ2-1, with 12 bases identical to TRBD2. The trim removed 1 base at V and 7 bases at J, leaving 5 bases unmatched. Germline lookup yields CDR1 DFQATT and CDR2 SNEGSKA (reference sequence). The CDR3 length is 15 residues. CDR3 sequence (DNA): TGCAGTGCTAGAGCCCTAGCGGGAGGGAGGAATGAGCAGTTCTTC. Residues: CSARALAGGRNEQFF.

This chain joins TRBV7-9 and TRBJ2-7, with D possibly called TRBD1 or TRBD2 (5 bases each). Per germline, CDR1 SEHNR and CDR2 FQNEAQ (reference sequence). The CDR3 contains 17 residues. V was pared by 4 bases and J by 6 bases, with 25 bases between. CDR3 sequence (DNA): TGTGCCAGCAGCTATACTCTATCTCCCATAAGGGACCTCGAGCAGTACTTC. Protein sequence: CASSYTLSPIRDLEQYF.

A few counts support this clonotype. The chain joins TRBV20-1 to TRBJ2-1; 15 bases align to TRBD2. This CDR3 contains 17 residues. Trimming cost V 5 bases and J 2 bases; bases outside gene matches: 7. The germline CDR1 and CDR2 sequences are DFQATT and SNEGSKA (reference sequence). CDR3 DNA: TGCAGTGCTTGGGGACTAGCGGGAGGTGATACCTACAATGAGCAGTTCTTC. Its protein product is CSAWGLAGGDTYNEQFF.

The chain is built from TRBV9 and TRBJ2-5, with D possibly being TRBD1 (5 bases). Germline V gene sequence: CDR1 SGDLS, CDR2 YYNGEE. V gave up 4 bases and J gave up 8 bases, with 18 bases separating them. There are 14 residues in the CDR3. CDR3 residues: CASSPEATRGTQYF. The CDR3 DNA sequence: TGTGCCAGCAGCCCCGAGGCTACAAGGGGTACCCAGTACTTC.

The chain couples TRBV20-1 to TRBJ2-5, with D uncertain. In germline, CDR1 is DFQATT, CDR2 SNEGSKA (reference sequence). This CDR3 contains 12 residues. V gave up 1 base and J gave up 4 bases, with 7 bases separating them. The CDR3 coding sequence is TGCAGTGCTAGAGGGGTTGGAGAGACCCAGTACTTC. Translated: CSARGVGETQYF.

This rearrangement joins TRBV20-1 to TRBJ2-3, with 8 bases aligning to TRBD2. CDR1 is DFQATT and CDR2 is SNEGSKA in the germline V gene (reference sequence). The CDR3 loop spans 13 amino acids. With 5 bases clipped from V and 5 bases from J, the junction kept 6 bases outside the gene matches. CDR3 coding DNA: TGCAGTGCTGTCGGGACTAGTGAAGATACGCAGTATTTT. Translation gives CSAVGTSEDTQYF.

Only one count was recorded for this clonotype. J is TRBJ1-1 and V is TRBV12-3 or TRBV12-4; 10 positions agree with TRBD1. This CDR3 has 16 residues. V was pared by 5 bases and J by 4 bases, with 10 bases of the junction left unmatched. CDR3 loop: CASSEQTGGLITEAFF. The DNA for the CDR3 is TGTGCCAGCAGTGAACAGACAGGGGGCTTGATCACTGAAGCTTTCTTT.